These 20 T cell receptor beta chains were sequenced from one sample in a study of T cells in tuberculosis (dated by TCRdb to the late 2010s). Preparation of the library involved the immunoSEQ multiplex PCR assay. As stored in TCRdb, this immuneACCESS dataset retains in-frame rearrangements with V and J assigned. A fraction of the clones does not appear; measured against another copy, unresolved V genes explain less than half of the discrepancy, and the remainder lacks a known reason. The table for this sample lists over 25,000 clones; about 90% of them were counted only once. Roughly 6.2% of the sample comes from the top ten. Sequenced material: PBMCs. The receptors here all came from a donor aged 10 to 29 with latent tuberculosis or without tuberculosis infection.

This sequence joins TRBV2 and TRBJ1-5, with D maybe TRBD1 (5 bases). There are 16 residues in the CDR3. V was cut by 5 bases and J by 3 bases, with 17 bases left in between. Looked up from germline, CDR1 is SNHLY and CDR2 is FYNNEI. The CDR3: CASSTHGGGDNQPQHF. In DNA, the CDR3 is TGTGCCAGCAGTACCCATGGTGGGGGGGACAATCAGCCCCAGCATTTT.

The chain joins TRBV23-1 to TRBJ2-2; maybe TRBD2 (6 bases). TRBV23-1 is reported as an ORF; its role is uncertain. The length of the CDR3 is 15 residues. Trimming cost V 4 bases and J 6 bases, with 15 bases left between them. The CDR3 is CASSPEGRGAGELFF. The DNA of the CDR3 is TGCGCCAGCAGTCCCGAGGGGCGCGGGGCCGGGGAGCTGTTTTTT.

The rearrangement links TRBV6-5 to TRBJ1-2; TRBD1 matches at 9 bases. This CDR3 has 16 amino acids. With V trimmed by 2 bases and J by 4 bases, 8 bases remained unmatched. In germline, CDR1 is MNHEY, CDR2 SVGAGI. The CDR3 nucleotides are TGTGCCAGCAGTTACACCCGAACAGGGGGCAGCTATGGCTACACCTTC. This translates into CASSYTRTGGSYGYTF.

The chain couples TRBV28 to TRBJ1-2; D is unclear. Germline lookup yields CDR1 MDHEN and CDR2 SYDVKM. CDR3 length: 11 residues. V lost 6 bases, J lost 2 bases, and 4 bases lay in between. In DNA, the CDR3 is TGTGCCAGCAGACAGAACTATGGCTACACCTTC. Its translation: CASRQNYGYTF.

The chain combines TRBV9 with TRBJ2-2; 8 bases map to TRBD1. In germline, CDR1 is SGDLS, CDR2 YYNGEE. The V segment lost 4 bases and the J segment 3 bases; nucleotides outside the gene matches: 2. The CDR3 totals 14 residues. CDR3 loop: CASSPGGYTGELFF. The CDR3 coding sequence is TGTGCCAGCAGCCCAGGGGGCTACACCGGGGAGCTGTTTTTT.

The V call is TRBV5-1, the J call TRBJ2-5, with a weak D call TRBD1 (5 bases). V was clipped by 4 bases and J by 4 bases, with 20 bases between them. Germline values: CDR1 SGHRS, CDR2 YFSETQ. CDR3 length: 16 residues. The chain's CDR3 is CASSLGRGVIGETQYF. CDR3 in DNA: TGCGCCAGCAGCCTGGGAAGGGGTGTAATAGGAGAGACCCAGTACTTC.

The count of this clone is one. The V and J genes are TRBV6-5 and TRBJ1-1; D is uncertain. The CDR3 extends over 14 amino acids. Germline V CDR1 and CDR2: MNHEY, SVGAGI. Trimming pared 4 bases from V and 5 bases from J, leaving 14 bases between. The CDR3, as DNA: TGTGCCAGCAGTTTCTTGATGGGAGTTACTGAAGCTTTCTTT. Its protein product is CASSFLMGVTEAFF.

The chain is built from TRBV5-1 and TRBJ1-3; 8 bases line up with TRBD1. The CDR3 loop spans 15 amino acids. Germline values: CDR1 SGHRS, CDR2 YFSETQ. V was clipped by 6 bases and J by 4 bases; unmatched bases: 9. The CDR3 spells CASTERTGWGNTIYF. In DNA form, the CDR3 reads TGCGCCAGCACCGAGCGGACAGGGTGGGGAAACACCATATATTTT.

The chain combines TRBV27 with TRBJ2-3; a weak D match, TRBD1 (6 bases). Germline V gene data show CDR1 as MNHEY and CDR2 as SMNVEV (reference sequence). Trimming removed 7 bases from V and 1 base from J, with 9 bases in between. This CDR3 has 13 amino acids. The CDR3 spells CASNRQGTDTQYF. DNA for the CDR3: TGTGCCAGCAATAGACAGGGCACAGATACGCAGTATTTT.

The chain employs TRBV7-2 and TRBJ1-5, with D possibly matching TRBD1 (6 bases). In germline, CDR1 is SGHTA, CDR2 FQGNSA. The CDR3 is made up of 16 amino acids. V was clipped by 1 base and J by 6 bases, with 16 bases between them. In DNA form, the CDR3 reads TGTGCCAGCAGCTTAGTGGGAGGGGGGGTTGCTCAGCCCCAGCATTTT. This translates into CASSLVGGGVAQPQHF. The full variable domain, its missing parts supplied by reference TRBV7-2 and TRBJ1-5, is GAGVSQSPSNKVTEKGKDVELRCDPISGHTALYWYRQSLGQGLEFLIYFQGNSAPDKSGLPSDRFSAERTGGSVSTLTIQRTQQEDSAVYLCASSLVGGGVAQPQHFGDGTRLSIL.

CDR3 in amino acids: CASSEQTGGYEQYF. The CDR3 region has the DNA TGTGCCAGCAGTGAACAAACAGGGGGCTACGAGCAGTACTTC. The rearrangement joins TRBV6-1 to TRBJ2-7, with TRBD1 matching 8 bases. The CDR3 spans 14 residues. Germline V gives CDR1 MNHNS, CDR2 SASEGT. Trimming removed 2 bases from V and 3 bases from J; junction bases left unmatched: 3.

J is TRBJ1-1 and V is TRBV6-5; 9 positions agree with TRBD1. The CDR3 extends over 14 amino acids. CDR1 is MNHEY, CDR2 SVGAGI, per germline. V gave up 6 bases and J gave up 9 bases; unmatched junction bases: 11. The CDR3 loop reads CASSLQGQGSKAFF. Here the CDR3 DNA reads TGTGCCAGCAGCCTCCAGGGACAGGGATCGAAAGCTTTCTTT.

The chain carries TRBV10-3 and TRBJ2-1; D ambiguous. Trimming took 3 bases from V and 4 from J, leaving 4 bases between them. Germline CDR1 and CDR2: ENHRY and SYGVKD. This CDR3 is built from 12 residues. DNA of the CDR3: TGTGCCATCAGTGACCGTTACAATGAGCAGTTCTTC. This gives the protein CAISDRYNEQFF.

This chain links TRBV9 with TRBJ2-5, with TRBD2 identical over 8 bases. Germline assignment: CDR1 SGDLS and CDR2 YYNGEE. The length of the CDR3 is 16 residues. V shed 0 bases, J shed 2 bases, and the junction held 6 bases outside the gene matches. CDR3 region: CASSVGSAGGQETQYF. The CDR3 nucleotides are TGTGCCAGCAGCGTAGGCTCTGCGGGGGGTCAAGAGACCCAGTACTTC.

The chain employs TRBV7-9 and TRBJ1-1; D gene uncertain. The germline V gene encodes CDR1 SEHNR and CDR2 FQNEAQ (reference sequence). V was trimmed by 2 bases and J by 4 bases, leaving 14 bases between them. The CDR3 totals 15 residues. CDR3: CASSLRSQATTEAFF. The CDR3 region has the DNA TGTGCCAGCAGCTTAAGATCGCAGGCGACCACTGAAGCTTTCTTT.

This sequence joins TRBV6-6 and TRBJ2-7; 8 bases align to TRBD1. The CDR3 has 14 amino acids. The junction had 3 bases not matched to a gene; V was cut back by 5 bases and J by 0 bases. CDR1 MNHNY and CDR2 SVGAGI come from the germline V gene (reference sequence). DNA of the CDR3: TGTGCCAGCAGTAAAGGACAGGGCTCCTACGAGCAGTACTTC. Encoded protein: CASSKGQGSYEQYF.

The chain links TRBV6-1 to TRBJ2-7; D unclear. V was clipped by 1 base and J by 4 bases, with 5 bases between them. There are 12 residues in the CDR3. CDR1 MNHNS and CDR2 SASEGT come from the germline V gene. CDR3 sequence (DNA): TGTGCCAGCAGTGAAGTTCCGTACGAGCAGTACTTC. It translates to CASSEVPYEQYF.

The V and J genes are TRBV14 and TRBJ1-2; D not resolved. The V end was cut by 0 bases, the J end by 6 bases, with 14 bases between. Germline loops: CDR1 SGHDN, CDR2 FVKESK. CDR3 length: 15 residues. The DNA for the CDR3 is TGTGCCAGCAGCCAAGATAAGTTGAGGAAGAATGGCTACACCTTC. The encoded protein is CASSQDKLRKNGYTF.

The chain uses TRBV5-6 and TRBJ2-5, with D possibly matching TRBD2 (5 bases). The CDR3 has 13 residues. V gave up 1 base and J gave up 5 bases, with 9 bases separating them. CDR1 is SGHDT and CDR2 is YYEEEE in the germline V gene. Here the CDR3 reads CASSLSGGETQYF. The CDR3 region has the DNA TGTGCCAGCAGCTTGTCCGGCGGGGAGACCCAGTACTTC.

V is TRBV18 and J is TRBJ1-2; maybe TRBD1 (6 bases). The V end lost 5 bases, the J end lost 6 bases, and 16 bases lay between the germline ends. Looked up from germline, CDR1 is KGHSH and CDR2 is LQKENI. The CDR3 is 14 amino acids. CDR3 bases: TGTGCCAGCTCAACCTTACAGGGTCGAAATGGCTACACCTTC. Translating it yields CASSTLQGRNGYTF.